The 28 T cell receptor beta chains below were found in one sample sequenced in a study of human T cells and chemical hapten exposure. Time point denoted: patch test 1, 2 weeks after DPC sensitization. Indicated treatment: therapeutic diphenylcyclopropenone sensitization with weekly scalp DPC. TCRdb fed the RACE reads into MiXCR, producing one record per CDR3 protein. The sample gives some 77,000 distinct CDR3 sequences, about 9.4% of which show up once; 1.1% to 1.5% is in the top ten. This material consisted of whole blood, taken in connection with sensitization to the hapten diphenylcyclopropenone (DPC). Receptors were obtained from a woman aged 50 to 65 with alopecia areata. Some clones in this sample may be carry-over from other donors' samples.

This chain links TRBV18 with TRBJ1-2; D is unclear. V was cut by 4 bases and J by 5 bases, with 8 bases left in between. Germline-derived CDR1 and CDR2 are KGHSH and LQKENI. This CDR3 contains 12 residues. The DNA of the CDR3 is TGTGCCAGCTCACACAAACCTTATGGCTACACCTTC. Residues: CASSHKPYGYTF.

The chain couples TRBV18 to TRBJ2-5; D is possibly TRBD1 (6 bases). Trimming left V 3 bases short and J 6 bases short, with 20 bases between. Germline CDR1 reads KGHSH; CDR2 reads LQKENI. This CDR3 is 16 amino acids long. The CDR3 region has the DNA TGTGCCAGCTCACCGGGGGCCGGCCTAGTCCTACAGACCCAGTACTTC. Protein: CASSPGAGLVLQTQYF.

The chain uses TRBV6-5 and TRBJ2-7, with 7 bases identical to TRBD1. This CDR3 comprises 13 residues. Unmatched junction bases numbered 5, after V lost 2 bases and J lost 7 bases. In germline, CDR1 is MNHEY, CDR2 SVGAGI. The CDR3 sequence: CASSYEGASEQYF. The CDR3, as DNA: TGTGCCAGCAGTTACGAGGGGGCAAGTGAGCAGTACTTC.

The chain combines TRBV7-3 with TRBJ2-5; D is uncertain. Trimming cost V 5 bases and J 5 bases, with 9 bases left between them. This CDR3 is built from 12 residues. From germline, CDR1 is SGHTA and CDR2 FQGTGA. CDR3 sequence reads: CASSRTGETQYF. DNA for the CDR3: TGTGCCAGCAGCCGTACCGGGGAGACCCAGTACTTC.

This clonotype was found many times. The chain employs TRBV29-1 and TRBJ2-6; the D is unclear. The CDR3 runs 15 residues. Trimming shortened V by 6 bases and J by 0 bases, and 12 bases separated the two germline ends. The germline V gene encodes CDR1 SQVTM and CDR2 ANQGSEA. The CDR3: CSVTSVVSGANVLTF. The CDR3 region has the DNA TGCAGCGTGACCTCGGTGGTCTCTGGGGCCAACGTCCTGACTTTC.

This clonotype showed up just a few times. This chain uses TRBV10-1 with TRBJ2-7; 7 bases match TRBD1. The J segment lost 5 bases and the V segment lost 0 bases, leaving 7 bases of the junction unmatched. There are 15 residues in the CDR3. Germline loops: CDR1 WNHNN, CDR2 SYGVQD (reference sequence). CDR3 bases: TGCGCCAGCAGTGAGTCGAGAAGGGGGCGAAACGAGCAGTACTTC. It encodes CASSESRRGRNEQYF.

The chain recombines TRBV18 with TRBJ2-7, with a weak D call TRBD1 (6 bases). The CDR3 sequence is 12 residues long. Germline loops: CDR1 KGHSH, CDR2 LQKENI. The V end was cut by 4 bases, the J end by 6 bases, with 10 bases between. The CDR3 here is CASSLTGSEQYF. The CDR3 coding sequence is TGTGCCAGCTCACTTACAGGGTCCGAGCAGTACTTC.

This clonotype was counted many times. V and J are TRBV5-1 and TRBJ2-4, with 9 bases identical to TRBD1. The germline V gene encodes CDR1 SGHRS and CDR2 YFSETQ. The CDR3 has 15 residues. With V trimmed by 4 bases and J by 6 bases, 8 bases remained unmatched. The CDR3 DNA reads as TGCGCCAGCAGCCCTGACAGGGGGGGAAGAAACATTCAGTACTTC. It is translated as CASSPDRGGRNIQYF.

This sequence joins TRBV5-4 and TRBJ2-7; D might be TRBD1 (6 bases). The CDR3 is 14 residues long. The ends were cut back, 4 bases at V and 2 bases at J, with 13 bases in the middle. Germline loops: CDR1 SGHNT, CDR2 YYREEE (reference sequence). Here the CDR3 DNA reads TGTGCCAGCAGCGCCCGGGACATCCCCTACGAGCAGTACTTC. The encoded protein is CASSARDIPYEQYF.

The sample holds many counts of this clonotype. This rearrangement joins TRBV3-1 to TRBJ1-6; D gene unclear. In germline, CDR1 is LGHDT, CDR2 YNNKEL (reference sequence). The CDR3 spans 13 residues. The germline V and J ends were trimmed by 1 base and 10 bases, with 8 bases remaining between them. DNA for the CDR3: TGTGCCAGCAGCCAAGGCAGAGGCTCACCCCTCCACTTT. It specifies CASSQGRGSPLHF.

The chain uses TRBV6-5 and TRBJ1-6; possibly TRBD1 for D (6 bases). Trimming removed 3 bases at V and 7 bases at J, with 16 bases between. CDR3 length: 16 residues. Germline V gene data show CDR1 as MNHEY and CDR2 as SVGAGI. CDR3 in amino acids: CASSYATWGQNSPLHF. The DNA for the CDR3 is TGTGCCAGCAGTTATGCGACGTGGGGGCAGAATTCACCCCTCCACTTT.

This clonotype was picked up a small number of times. The rearrangement joins TRBV29-1 to TRBJ2-1; D tentatively reads TRBD1 or TRBD2 (5 bases each). The ends were cut back, 7 bases at V and 6 bases at J, with 13 bases in the middle. Germline CDR1 SQVTM, CDR2 ANQGSEA. The CDR3 runs to 12 residues. CDR3 sequence (DNA): TGCAGCGGGGACGGTAAAGTCAATGAGCAGTTCTTC. This codes for CSGDGKVNEQFF.

This clonotype was picked up many times. The chain recombines TRBV11-2 with TRBJ2-1; D gene uncertain. The CDR3 has 12 residues. Germline CDR1 SGHAT, CDR2 FQNNGV. V was shortened by 7 bases and J by 6 bases, with 10 bases between the two germline ends. The CDR3 bases are TGTGCCAGCACCGAAGTTGTCAATGAGCAGTTCTTC. The encoded protein is CASTEVVNEQFF.

Worth noting for this clonotype: This is likely a read error, given that the CDR3 carries no conserved phenylalanine or tryptophan at its end. The chain employs TRBV12-3 or TRBV12-4 and TRBJ2-1; 8 nucleotides align to TRBD1. V was pared by 6 bases and J by 1 base, with 2 bases of the junction left unmatched. This CDR3 is 14 amino acids long. DNA of the CDR3: TGTGCCAGCAGGGACAGGGAATCCTACAATGAGCAGTTCGTC. Amino acids: CASRDRESYNEQFV.

A few counts support this clonotype. This chain links TRBV12-3 or TRBV12-4 with TRBJ2-3; 9 bases match TRBD2. The ends lost 0 bases at V and 6 bases at J; junction bases unmatched: 10. The CDR3 has 17 residues. In DNA form, the CDR3 reads TGTGCCAGCAGTTTAGCAACAGCGGGAGGTCGAGCGGATACGCAGTATTTT. Translating gives CASSLATAGGRADTQYF.

This clonotype has only a few counts. The J gene is TRBJ2-3, the V gene TRBV7-2, with a possible D match to TRBD2 (5 bases). V lost 6 bases and J 1 base, leaving 8 bases between the germline ends. CDR1 is SGHTA and CDR2 is FQGNSA in the germline V gene. This CDR3 contains 13 residues. This CDR3 reads CASSGLGTDTQYF. The CDR3 region has the DNA TGTGCCAGCAGTGGACTGGGCACAGATACGCAGTATTTT.

This clonotype showed up just a few times. The J gene is TRBJ2-3, the V gene TRBV20-1, with D hard to call. Between the trimmed V and J ends, which lost 0 bases and 2 bases, there was a span of 9 bases. Germline CDR1 and CDR2: DFQATT and SNEGSKA (reference sequence). The CDR3 has 14 amino acids. The CDR3 coding sequence is TGCAGTGCTAGAGAGGATAGGAACACAGATACGCAGTATTTT. Protein: CSAREDRNTDTQYF.

This clonotype was seen a few times. The rearrangement links TRBV5-1 to TRBJ2-5; 7 positions match TRBD2. V was pared by 6 bases and J by 1 base, with 9 bases of the junction left unmatched. The CDR3 contains 15 residues. CDR1 is SGHRS and CDR2 is YFSETQ in the germline V gene. The CDR3: CASKNLAGTQETQYF. The CDR3 DNA reads TGCGCCAGCAAAAATTTAGCGGGTACCCAAGAGACCCAGTACTTC.

In its sample, this clonotype was seen many times. The chain employs TRBV10-3 and TRBJ1-1; no clear D. This CDR3 contains 13 residues. CDR1 and CDR2 from the germline V gene are ENHRY and SYGVKD. The germline V and J ends were trimmed by 2 bases and 1 base, with 5 bases remaining between them. CDR3 DNA: TGTGCCATCAGTGAGCTTTCGAACACTGAAGCTTTCTTT. Its translation: CAISELSNTEAFF.

The rearrangement uses TRBV5-5 and TRBJ2-1; a possible D gene is TRBD2 (6 bases). The V and J ends lost 0 bases and 4 bases respectively, with 11 bases between them. The CDR3 spans 15 residues. Germline V CDR1 and CDR2: SGHKS, YYEKEE (reference sequence). The DNA of the CDR3 is TGTGCCAGCAGCTTGGGGGACTCCACTTACAATGAGCAGTTCTTC. Translating it yields CASSLGDSTYNEQFF.

This clonotype was seen a handful of times. V gene TRBV20-1 combines with J gene TRBJ2-1; the D is unclear. This CDR3 contains 11 residues. V was trimmed by 5 bases and J by 5 bases, leaving 7 bases between them. The V gene's germline CDR1 is DFQATT and CDR2 SNEGSKA (reference sequence). The CDR3 region has the DNA TGCAGTGCTCACACCAACAATGAGCAGTTCTTC. As protein: CSAHTNNEQFF.

This clonotype appeared a few times. The rearrangement uses TRBV7-2 and TRBJ2-3; the D gene is possibly TRBD2 (5 bases). Trimming pared 5 bases from V and 4 bases from J, leaving 7 bases between. This CDR3 is built from 12 residues. Germline-derived CDR1 and CDR2 are SGHTA and FQGNSA. CDR3 DNA: TGTGCCAGCAGCCGAGCGGCAGATACGCAGTATTTT. Amino acids: CASSRAADTQYF.

This clonotype was recorded many times. The chain links TRBV7-8 to TRBJ1-5; TRBD1 might be the D (5 bases). With 0 bases removed from V and 5 bases from J, the gap between germline ends came to 14 bases. CDR3 size: 16 residues. Looked up from germline, CDR1 is SGHVS and CDR2 is FQNEAQ. The CDR3 loop is CASSLARRQGDQPQHF. CDR3 nucleotides: TGTGCCAGCAGCTTAGCGAGACGGCAGGGTGATCAGCCCCAGCATTTT. The complete variable domain, with remaining parts taken from reference TRBV7-8 and TRBJ1-5, reads GAGVSQSPRYKVAKRGQDVALRCDPISGHVSLFWYQQALGQGPEFLTYFQNEAQLDKSGLPSDRFFAERPEGSVSTLKIQRTQQEDSAVYLCASSLARRQGDQPQHFGDGTRLSIL.

The chain is built from TRBV12-2 and TRBJ1-1; the table's D call, TRBD1, was not checked against the DNA. TRBV12-2 is deemed a pseudogene. CDR3 length: 17 amino acids. The DNA for the CDR3 is TGTGCAAGTCGCTTAGAGTTCCACAGGGGCGGTGGCACTGAAGCTTTCTTT. Amino acids: CASRLEFHRGGGTEAFF.

At least ten counts were recorded for this clonotype. The V gene is TRBV29-1, the J gene TRBJ1-2, with 7 nucleotides matching TRBD1. Trimming removed 4 bases from V and 4 bases from J; junction bases left unmatched: 6. This CDR3 spans 13 amino acids. Germline CDR1 and CDR2: SQVTM and ANQGSEA. CDR3 loop: CSVVTGWSYGYTF. The CDR3 DNA sequence: TGCAGCGTTGTGACAGGGTGGAGCTATGGCTACACCTTC.

At least ten counts were recorded for this clonotype. The genes are TRBV6-5 and TRBJ1-2; D is unclear. V lost 5 bases to trimming and J lost 4 bases, with 14 bases between them. Per germline, CDR1 MNHEY and CDR2 SVGAGI. CDR3 length equals 14 residues. CDR3 sequence: CASSLTPVGYGYTF. The CDR3 nucleotides are TGTGCCAGCAGTCTGACACCGGTTGGCTATGGCTACACCTTC.

This clonotype has at least ten counts. The chain couples TRBV18 to TRBJ2-6; D call uncertain. V lost 5 bases and J 2 bases, leaving 13 bases between the germline ends. The CDR3 consists of 16 residues. Germline V gene sequence: CDR1 KGHSH, CDR2 LQKENI. This CDR3 is CASSSTASTGANVLTF. The CDR3 DNA reads TGTGCCAGCTCATCGACTGCAAGCACTGGGGCCAACGTCCTGACTTTC.

This clonotype was seen repeatedly, ten times or more. The chain recombines TRBV20-1 with TRBJ2-7; the D gene is possibly TRBD1 (6 bases). Trimming pared 5 bases from V and 4 bases from J, leaving 33 bases between. Germline assignment: CDR1 DFQATT and CDR2 SNEGSKA (reference sequence). There are 19 residues in the CDR3. The CDR3 DNA reads as TGCAGTGCTTCCACCCCCCCCGACACAGGGCCGGGCTTACGTTACGAGCAGTACTTC. Protein product: CSASTPPDTGPGLRYEQYF.